The 28 T cell receptor beta chains in this list originate from one sample, sequenced in a study of shared T cell receptors in the human thymus. Sequencing used immunoSEQ multiplex PCR; TCRdb keeps in-frame clones, though not all of them. The table has some 660,000 clones, 80% to 90% seen once; the top ten hold just under 0.0095%. A further study also used this sample, focusing on human thymus T cells.

The specimen was thymocytes. Every receptor here comes from a boy in the first two years of life with a congenital heart defect.

The CDR3 here is CASSQTSGTPGNIQYF. CDR3 in DNA: TGCGCCAGCAGCCAGACTAGCGGGACCCCGGGGAACATTCAGTACTTC. The chain employs TRBV4-3 and TRBJ2-4; 11 bases match TRBD2. Germline lookup yields CDR1 LGHNA and CDR2 YSLEER. CDR3 length equals 16 residues. J was trimmed by 7 bases and V by 3 bases; bases with no gene match: 8.

The J gene is TRBJ1-5, the V gene TRBV19, with 12 bases lining up with TRBD1. The CDR3 has 17 amino acids. The V segment lost 5 bases and the J segment 0 bases; nucleotides outside the gene matches: 5. CDR1 LNHDA and CDR2 SQIVND come from the germline V gene (reference sequence). The CDR3 region is CASSPGQGAYSNQPQHF. CDR3 nucleotides: TGTGCCAGTAGTCCGGGACAGGGGGCCTATAGCAATCAGCCCCAGCATTTT.

CDR3 region: CASSFGLAGGGEQFF. The DNA for the CDR3 is TGTGCCAGCAGTTTCGGACTAGCGGGGGGGGGTGAGCAGTTCTTC. The chain has TRBV27 and TRBJ2-1; 15 nucleotides align to TRBD2. CDR3 length equals 15 residues. The V gene's germline CDR1 is MNHEY and CDR2 SMNVEV (reference sequence). Trimming at V came to 3 bases and at J to 9 bases, leaving 3 bases not matched to a gene.

V is TRBV5-1 and J is TRBJ2-5; D uncertain. The CDR3 length is 11 residues. V lost 2 bases to trimming and J lost 5 bases, with 4 bases between them. In germline, CDR1 is SGHRS, CDR2 YFSETQ. The DNA of the CDR3 is TGCGCCAGCAGCTTCGGGGAGACCCAGTACTTC. Protein product: CASSFGETQYF. The full variable domain, rest sourced from reference TRBV5-1 and TRBJ2-5, is KAGVTQTPRYLIKTRGQQVTLSCSPISGHRSVSWYQQTPGQGLQFLFEYFSETQRNKGNFPGRFSGRQFSNSRSEMNVSTLELGDSALYLCASSFGETQYFGPGTRLLVL.

Turning to this clone: A read error may account for a junction end that differs from germline. The rearrangement uses TRBV7-2 and TRBJ1-2; 8 bases are a match to TRBD1. CDR3 length: 14 residues. Looked up from germline, CDR1 is SGHTA and CDR2 is FQGNSA. The DNA for the CDR3 is TGTGCCACGAAGTTCAGGGGGCACGGGTATGGCTACGCCTTC. Amino acid sequence: CATKFRGHGYGYAF.

The chain has TRBV25-1 and TRBJ2-3, with 8 bases that match TRBD2. V lost 6 bases to trimming and J lost 0 bases; unmatched junction nucleotides: 11. There are 17 residues in the CDR3. Germline loops: CDR1 MGHDK, CDR2 SYGVNS. CDR3 sequence (DNA): TGTGCCAGCAGGCCGGGGCTAGCGGGCGGAAGCACAGATACGCAGTATTTT. It encodes CASRPGLAGGSTDTQYF.

V is TRBV7-2 and J is TRBJ2-5; TRBD2 aligns across 8 bases. Losses at the gene ends were 5 bases for V and 1 base for J; bases not matched to a gene: 9. The germline V gene encodes CDR1 SGHTA and CDR2 FQGNSA. This CDR3 spans 16 amino acids. The CDR3 coding sequence is TGTGCCAGCAGCCGCCTGGCCGGGACTAGCCAAGAGACCCAGTACTTC. This gives the protein CASSRLAGTSQETQYF. The variable domain in full, with the rest retrieved from reference TRBV7-2 and TRBJ2-5, is GAGVSQSPSNKVTEKGKDVELRCDPISGHTALYWYRQSLGQGLEFLIYFQGNSAPDKSGLPSDRFSAERTGGSVSTLTIQRTQQEDSAVYLCASSRLAGTSQETQYFGPGTRLLVL.

This chain joins TRBV6-6 and TRBJ2-7, with 9 positions matching TRBD1. CDR3 length: 16 residues. Germline loops: CDR1 MNHNY, CDR2 SVGAGI (reference sequence). V gave up 6 bases and J gave up 5 bases; unmatched junction bases: 14. The CDR3 spells CASSRDRERGWDEQYF. The CDR3 nucleotides are TGTGCCAGCAGCAGGGACAGGGAGAGGGGTTGGGACGAGCAGTACTTC.

The chain uses TRBV7-8 and TRBJ2-7, with D uncertain. Germline V gene sequence: CDR1 SGHVS, CDR2 FQNEAQ. The CDR3 has 14 residues. Trimming took 1 base from V and 0 from J, leaving 7 bases between them. The CDR3 loop reads CASSLGGNSYEQYF. CDR3 coding DNA: TGTGCCAGCAGCTTAGGAGGAAACTCCTACGAGCAGTACTTC.

V gene TRBV4-3 combines with J gene TRBJ2-1; TRBD2 matches at 8 bases. The CDR3 contains 17 residues. The trim removed 3 bases at V and 3 bases at J, leaving 10 bases unmatched. In germline, CDR1 is LGHNA, CDR2 YSLEER. CDR3 coding DNA: TGCGCCAGCAGCCAGGCAGACCGGGGGGGCAGCTACAATGAGCAGTTCTTC. Translating gives CASSQADRGGSYNEQFF.

This chain uses TRBV7-9 with TRBJ1-4; tentatively, D is TRBD1 (5 bases). Germline V lookup: CDR1 SEHNR, CDR2 FQNEAQ (reference sequence). The CDR3 has 15 amino acids. Trimming left V 6 bases short and J 3 bases short, with 14 bases between. Written as DNA, the CDR3 is TGTGCCAGCAGACAAACACAAGGGGCTAATGAAAAACTGTTTTTT. Encoded protein: CASRQTQGANEKLFF.

The chain employs TRBV28 and TRBJ2-3; TRBD2 matches 13 bases. This CDR3 region has 16 residues. The V and J ends lost 3 bases and 5 bases, in that order; junction bases with no gene match: 5. Germline V gives CDR1 MDHEN, CDR2 SYDVKM. CDR3 in DNA: TGTGCCAGCAGTTTCGCGGGACTAGCGGGGAGAGATACGCAGTATTTT. Translated: CASSFAGLAGRDTQYF.

In the case of this clone: Other DNA sequences in the sample encode the same CDR3. The chain carries TRBV13 and TRBJ2-5; TRBD1 aligns across 7 bases. Germline assignment: CDR1 PRHDT and CDR2 FYEKMQ (reference sequence). The V and J ends lost 5 bases and 5 bases, in that order; junction bases with no gene match: 2. The CDR3 length is 12 residues. CDR3 sequence (DNA): TGTGCCAGCAGCCCAGGGGGTGAGACCCAGTACTTC. It encodes CASSPGGETQYF.

This chain links TRBV18 with TRBJ1-2; D is undetermined. Deletions cut 1 base from V and 1 base from J, with 7 bases between. The CDR3 length is 14 residues. The germline V gene has CDR1 KGHSH and CDR2 LQKENI. This CDR3 is CASSPRHHNYGYTF. CDR3 sequence (DNA): TGTGCCAGCTCACCACGACACCATAACTATGGCTACACCTTC.

The rearrangement joins TRBV19 to TRBJ2-7, with TRBD2 matching 7 bases. The CDR3 has 14 residues. The V gene end was trimmed by 5 bases and the J gene end by 2 bases; junction bases not matched to a gene: 6. In germline, CDR1 is LNHDA, CDR2 SQIVND (reference sequence). The CDR3 nucleotides are TGTGCCAGTAGTTCGGCTAGCGGCGCCTACGAGCAGTACTTC. It codes for CASSSASGAYEQYF.

This rearrangement joins TRBV7-2 to TRBJ1-3; 8 bases are a match to TRBD1. The CDR3 sequence is 16 residues long. Losses at the gene ends were 5 bases for V and 0 bases for J; bases not matched to a gene: 6. Germline assignment: CDR1 SGHTA and CDR2 FQGNSA. DNA of the CDR3: TGTGCCAGCAGCGTACGGGACAGGAGCTCTGGAAACACCATATATTTT. Translation: CASSVRDRSSGNTIYF.

The chain is built from TRBV12-5 and TRBJ1-5; 7 nucleotides agree with TRBD1. Germline CDR1 reads LGHNT; CDR2 reads FRNRAP. J was trimmed by 0 bases and V by 4 bases; bases with no gene match: 15. CDR3 size: 19 residues. The CDR3 protein is CASGSRTGDGESSNQPQHF. CDR3 nucleotides: TGTGCTAGTGGTTCCCGAACAGGGGATGGGGAAAGTAGCAATCAGCCCCAGCATTTT.

This clone was seen a single time. The gene calls are TRBV5-1 and TRBJ1-1, with 7 bases that match TRBD1. The CDR3 is made up of 20 amino acids. Germline V CDR1 and CDR2: SGHRS, YFSETQ. After removal of 5 bases from V and 0 bases from J, the junction contained 22 bases not matched to a gene. CDR3 residues: CASRIKQGPLGSVMNTEAFF. The CDR3 nucleotides are TGCGCCAGCAGGATTAAACAGGGGCCCTTGGGATCCGTTATGAACACTGAAGCTTTCTTT.

The V call is TRBV14, the J call TRBJ2-2; a weak D match, TRBD1 (5 bases). The germline gives CDR1 SGHDN, CDR2 FVKESK. CDR3 length: 16 residues. V lost 0 bases and J lost 4, with 12 bases in between. CDR3 nucleotides: TGTGCCAGCAGCCAAGAGGCAGGGTTGGGCACCGGGGAGCTGTTTTTT. This sequence encodes CASSQEAGLGTGELFF. The full variable domain, its missing parts supplied by reference TRBV14 and TRBJ2-2, is EAGVTQFPSHSVIEKGQTVTLRCDPISGHDNLYWYRRVMGKEIKFLLHFVKESKQDESGMPNNRFLAERTGGTYSTLKVQPAELEDSGVYFCASSQEAGLGTGELFFGEGSRLTVL.

The rearrangement joins TRBV25-1 to TRBJ1-4; the match to TRBD1 covers 8 bases. The CDR3 consists of 14 residues. Germline V gives CDR1 MGHDK, CDR2 SYGVNS. Trimming cost V 6 bases and J 5 bases; bases outside gene matches: 5. This CDR3 reads CASSFTGGNEKLFF. CDR3 nucleotides: TGTGCCAGCAGCTTTACAGGGGGAAATGAAAAACTGTTTTTT.

This sequence joins TRBV29-1 and TRBJ2-5, with D possibly matching TRBD2 (6 bases). Germline-derived CDR1 and CDR2 are SQVTM and ANQGSEA. The CDR3 length is 15 residues. V lost 4 bases and J lost 2, with 17 bases in between. CDR3 in amino acids: CSVGGGALDQETQYF. Here the CDR3 DNA reads TGCAGCGTTGGTGGAGGGGCATTGGATCAAGAGACCCAGTACTTC.

The chain is built from TRBV11-2 and TRBJ1-5; weak D call: TRBD1 (5 bases). V lost 2 bases, J lost 4 bases, and 12 bases lay in between. The V gene's germline CDR1 is SGHAT and CDR2 FQNNGV. This CDR3 region has 15 residues. The CDR3 DNA is TGTGCCAGCAGCTTATTTTCAGGGCGGAATCAGCCCCAGCATTTT. This codes for CASSLFSGRNQPQHF.

The J gene is TRBJ2-1, the V gene TRBV10-3; TRBD1 aligns across 9 bases. This CDR3 has 16 residues. Germline loops: CDR1 ENHRY, CDR2 SYGVKD. The V and J ends lost 4 bases and 4 bases, in that order; junction bases with no gene match: 8. CDR3 region: CAISVWTGVPYNEQFF. The CDR3 coding sequence is TGTGCCATCAGTGTCTGGACAGGGGTTCCATACAATGAGCAGTTCTTC.

This sequence joins TRBV2 and TRBJ1-6; unclear D gene. Trimming pared 7 bases from V and 9 bases from J, leaving 13 bases between. Germline CDR1 SNHLY, CDR2 FYNNEI. CDR3 length equals 13 residues. The CDR3 here is CASTGKGASPLHF. In DNA form, the CDR3 reads TGTGCCAGCACCGGGAAAGGCGCTTCACCCCTCCACTTT.

This chain joins TRBV10-3 and TRBJ2-7, with D uncertain. Deletions cut 7 bases from V and 0 bases from J, with 10 bases between. The CDR3 contains 13 residues. Germline V gene sequence: CDR1 ENHRY, CDR2 SYGVKD. The DNA for the CDR3 is TGTGCCATCAATGGGCCCTTCTCCTACGAGCAGTACTTC. Translated, it gives CAINGPFSYEQYF.

The chain uses TRBV19 and TRBJ1-5, with TRBD1 identical over 7 bases. The CDR3 loop spans 15 amino acids. J gave up 6 bases and V 4 bases, and 9 bases lay outside the gene matches. Per germline, CDR1 LNHDA and CDR2 SQIVND (reference sequence). Here the CDR3 reads CASSKIRPGGQPQHF. The CDR3 region has the DNA TGTGCCAGTAGTAAGATTAGGCCAGGGGGTCAGCCCCAGCATTTT.

This clone was found a few times. This sequence joins TRBV6-8 and TRBJ1-1; TRBD1 aligns across 8 bases. Trimming cost V 6 bases and J 6 bases; bases outside gene matches: 6. The CDR3 runs 13 residues. The germline gives CDR1 MNHGY, CDR2 SAAAGT. This CDR3 reads CASRDREGSEAFF. The CDR3 DNA reads as TGTGCCAGCAGGGACAGGGAAGGGTCTGAAGCTTTCTTT.

V gene TRBV6-5 combines with J gene TRBJ1-2; D is perhaps TRBD1 (6 bases). Trimming shortened V by 8 bases and J by 1 base, and 14 bases separated the two germline ends. The germline CDR1 and CDR2 sequences are MNHEY and SVGAGI. The CDR3 contains 14 residues. The CDR3 bases are TGTGCCAGCGGATCGGGACACCATAACTATGGCTACACCTTC. Its translation is CASGSGHHNYGYTF.